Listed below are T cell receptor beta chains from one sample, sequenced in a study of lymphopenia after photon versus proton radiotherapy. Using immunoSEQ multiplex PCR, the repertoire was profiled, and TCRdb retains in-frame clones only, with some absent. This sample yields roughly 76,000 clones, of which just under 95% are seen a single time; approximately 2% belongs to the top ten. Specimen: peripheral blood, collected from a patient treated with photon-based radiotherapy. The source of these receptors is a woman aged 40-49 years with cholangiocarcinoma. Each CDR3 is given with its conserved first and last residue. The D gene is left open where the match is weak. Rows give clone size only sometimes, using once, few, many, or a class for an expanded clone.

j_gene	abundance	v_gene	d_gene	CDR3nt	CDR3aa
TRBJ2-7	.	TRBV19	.	TGTGCCAGTAGTATAGCGGGGGACTCCTACGAGCAGTACTTC	CASSIAGDSYEQYF
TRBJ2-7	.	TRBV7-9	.	TGTGCCAGCAGCGGGGGGACGACCTACGAGCAGTACTTC	CASSGGTTYEQYF
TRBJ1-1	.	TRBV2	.	TGTGCCAGCAGTGATCGGGGAACTGAAGCTTTCTTT	CASSDRGTEAFF
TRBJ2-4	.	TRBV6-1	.	TGTGCCAGCAGTAGCGCGGGGAAGGACATTCAGTACTTC	CASSSAGKDIQYF
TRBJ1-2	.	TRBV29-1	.	TGCAGCGTTGTGAGGCGGGTTTTTTGGTATGGCTACACCTTC	CSVVRRVFWYGYTF
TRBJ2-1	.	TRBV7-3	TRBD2	TGTGCCAGCAGCTTAAGTATAGCGGGAGGTTTAAATGAGCAGTTCTTC	CASSLSIAGGLNEQFF
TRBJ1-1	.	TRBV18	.	TGTGCCAGCTCAGCGGGGAACACTGAAGCTTTCTTT	CASSAGNTEAFF
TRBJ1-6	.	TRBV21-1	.	TGTGCCAGCAGCAAAAGCCCTCTCCAGGGCGGGAAGAATTCACCCCTCCACTTT	CASSKSPLQGGKNSPLHF
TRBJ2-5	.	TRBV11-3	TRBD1	TGTGCCAGCAGCTTAGGAGGCTGGGACAGGGGGCAAGAGACCCAGTACTTC	CASSLGGWDRGQETQYF
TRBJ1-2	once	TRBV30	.	TGTGCCTGGAGCCTGACAGGCCCACTGGGTGGCTACACCTTC	CAWSLTGPLGGYTF
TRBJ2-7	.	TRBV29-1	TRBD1	TGCAGCTTTGCGGGACAGGGTATCAACGAGCAGTACTTC	CSFAGQGINEQYF
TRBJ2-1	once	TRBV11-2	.	TGTGCCAGCAGCTTAGCCCTCGGCAGATCCTACAATGAGCAGTTCTTC	CASSLALGRSYNEQFF
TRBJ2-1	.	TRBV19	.	TGTGCCAGTAGTATCGTGGGGATTGGGTACAATGAGCAGTTCTTC	CASSIVGIGYNEQFF
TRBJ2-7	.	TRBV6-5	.	TGTGCCAGCAGTTCGACACAGTACGAGCAGTACTTC	CASSSTQYEQYF
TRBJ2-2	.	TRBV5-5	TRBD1	TGTGCCAGCAGCTCCCAACCCGGACAGGTGGGGTTTAGGGCCGGGGAGCTGTTTTTT	CASSSQPGQVGFRAGELFF
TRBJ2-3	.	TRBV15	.	TGTGCCACCAGCAGAGACGGCAGGGATACAGATACGCAGTATTTT	CATSRDGRDTDTQYF
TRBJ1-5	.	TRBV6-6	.	TGTGCCAGCAGTTACTCGGGTCAGCCCCAGCATTTT	CASSYSGQPQHF
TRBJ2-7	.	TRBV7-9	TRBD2	TGTGCCAGCACGGGATTGACTAGCGGCAGCTCCTACGAGCAGTACTTC	CASTGLTSGSSYEQYF
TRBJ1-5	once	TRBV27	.	TGTGCCAGCAGTCCCGGACAGAGCAATCAGCCCCAGCATTTT	CASSPGQSNQPQHF
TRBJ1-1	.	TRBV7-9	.	TGTGCCAGCAGACGTGACACGTTGAACACTGAAGCTTTCTTT	CASRRDTLNTEAFF
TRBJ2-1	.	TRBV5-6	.	TGTGCCAGCAGCTTGGGGTCGGCCAACTACAATGAGCAGTTCTTC	CASSLGSANYNEQFF
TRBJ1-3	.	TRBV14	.	TGTGCCAGCAGCCAATCGATCGTGGGTCCTGGAAACACCATATATTTT	CASSQSIVGPGNTIYF
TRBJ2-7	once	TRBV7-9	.	TGTGCCAGCAGCCCACCTACCACCAACGAGCAGTACTTC	CASSPPTTNEQYF
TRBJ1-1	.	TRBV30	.	TGTGCCTGGACCACAGGGTCGGGAACTGAAGCTTTCTTT	CAWTTGSGTEAFF
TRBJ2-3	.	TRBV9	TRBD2	TGTGCCAGCTCGGCCGGGGGGGCCATAGATACGCAGTATTTT	CASSAGGAIDTQYF
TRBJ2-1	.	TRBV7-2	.	TGTGCCAGCAGCAAGGACAGCGATAACTCCTACAATGAGCAGTTCTTC	CASSKDSDNSYNEQFF
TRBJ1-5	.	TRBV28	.	TGTGCCAGCAGTTCTACAGGGCTCGGTCAGCCCCAGCATTTT	CASSSTGLGQPQHF
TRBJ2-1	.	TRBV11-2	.	TGTGCCAGCAGCCCGACGGTTCAAACATACAATGAGCAGTTCTTC	CASSPTVQTYNEQFF
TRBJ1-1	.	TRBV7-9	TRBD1	TGTGCCAGCAGCCCGGGACAGCGTACCATTGACACTGAAGCTTTCTTT	CASSPGQRTIDTEAFF
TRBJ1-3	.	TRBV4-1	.	TGCGCCAGCAGCCAAGAAGGGTACTCTGGAAACACCATATATTTT	CASSQEGYSGNTIYF
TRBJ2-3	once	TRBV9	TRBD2	TGTGCCAGCAGCCCCCGACTAGCGTCTAGCACAGATACGCAGTATTTT	CASSPRLASSTDTQYF
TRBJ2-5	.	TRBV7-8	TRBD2	TGTGCCAGCAGCCAGGGGACCCGGGGGGGCCGAGAGACCCAGTACTTC	CASSQGTRGGRETQYF
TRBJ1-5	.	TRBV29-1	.	TGCAGCGTTGAGGGCCTACACCTGAGCAATCAGCCCCAGCATTTT	CSVEGLHLSNQPQHF
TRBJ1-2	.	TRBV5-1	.	TGCGCCAGCAGCTTGGCTTCCGGGGTCACACTTCAGGGTGGCTACACCTTC	CASSLASGVTLQGGYTF
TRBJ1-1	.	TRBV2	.	TGTGCCAGCAATCCACGTAGAGACTTCGACGCTTTCTTT	CASNPRRDFDAFF
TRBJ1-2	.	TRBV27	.	TGTGCCAGCAGTGACCACAGTTGGCGCTACACCTTC	CASSDHSWRYTF
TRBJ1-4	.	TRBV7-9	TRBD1	TGTGCCACCTCTAGGGGGCTATCGGGTGAAAAACTGTTTTTT	CATSRGLSGEKLFF
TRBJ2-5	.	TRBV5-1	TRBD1	TGCGCCAGCAGCAGAGGGACAGGCCAAGAGACCCAGTACTTC	CASSRGTGQETQYF
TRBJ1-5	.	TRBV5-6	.	TGTGCCAGCAGCTTGAGGGACCCCTTTCGGGAGCCCCAGCATTTT	CASSLRDPFREPQHF
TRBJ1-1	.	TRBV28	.	TGTGCCACCATGACGGCTCTGGGCGAAGCTTTCTTT	CATMTALGEAFF
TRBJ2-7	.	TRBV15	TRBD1	TGTGCCACCAGCAGAGATTTCCAGGGGGCTGGCGAGCAGTACTTC	CATSRDFQGAGEQYF
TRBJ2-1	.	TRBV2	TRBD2	TGTGCCAGCAGTGAAACGGGACTAGGGCTCAATGAGCAGTTCTTC	CASSETGLGLNEQFF
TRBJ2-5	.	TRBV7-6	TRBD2	TGTGCCAGCAGCTTCAGCGGGAGGGGGCAAGAGACCCAGTACTTC	CASSFSGRGQETQYF
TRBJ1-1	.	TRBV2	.	TGTGCCAGCCGGAGGGCGGAGAACACTGAAGCTTTCTTT	CASRRAENTEAFF
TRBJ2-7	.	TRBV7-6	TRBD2	TGTGCCAGCAGCCCCTTAGCGGGAGGGCAAGACGAGCAGTACTTC	CASSPLAGGQDEQYF
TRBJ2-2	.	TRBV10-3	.	TGTGCCAGCCTCCGGGTCCTAAACACCGGGGAGCTGTTTTTT	CASLRVLNTGELFF
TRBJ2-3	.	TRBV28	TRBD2	TGTGCCAGCAGTCCAGTAGCGGGAGGCGGCACAGATACGCAGTATTTT	CASSPVAGGGTDTQYF
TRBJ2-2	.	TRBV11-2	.	TGTGCCAGCAGGCCGGTGGGCGGGGAGCTGTTTTTT	CASRPVGGELFF